What follows are 6 T cell receptor beta chains derived from one specimen sequenced in a study of cytomegalovirus exposure and HLA in healthy donors. The PCR was carried out with 60 Vbeta primers and 13 Jbeta primers. The repertoire was sequenced with immunoSEQ multiplex PCR; TCRdb's copy has only in-frame clones and lacks some. The sample shows 80,000 to 130,000 clones, roughly 82% of them seen only once. Sequencing input: PBMCs. The receptor set was obtained from a woman aged 18-29 years in good health and CMV-seronegative.

J is TRBJ2-3 and V is TRBV28; a possible D gene is TRBD2 (6 bases). The CDR3 contains 15 residues. V lost 10 bases to trimming and J lost 2 bases, with 19 bases between them. Germline CDR1 is MDHEN and CDR2 is SYDVKM. The CDR3 is CATSTRLDNTDTQYF. The CDR3 DNA reads TGTGCCACCTCTACCCGACTAGATAACACAGATACGCAGTATTTT.

The J gene is TRBJ1-1, the V gene TRBV7-6; D unclear. The V end was cut by 5 bases, the J end by 2 bases, with 9 bases between. Germline assignment: CDR1 SGHVS and CDR2 FNYEAQ. The CDR3 consists of 13 residues. Here the CDR3 reads CASSQDTNTEAFF. CDR3 bases: TGTGCCAGCAGCCAAGATACAAACACTGAAGCTTTCTTT.

The rearrangement uses TRBV11-2 and TRBJ2-1; 8 nucleotides line up with TRBD2. Trimming cost V 5 bases and J 12 bases; bases outside gene matches: 12. Germline-derived CDR1 and CDR2 are SGHAT and FQNNGV. There are 14 residues in the CDR3. CDR3 sequence (DNA): TGTGCCAGCAGCCCACCCGGGACTAGGGGGGCGCAGTTCTTC. Residues: CASSPPGTRGAQFF. Together with reference TRBV11-2 and TRBJ2-1, the CDR3 gives the full variable domain: EAGVAQSPRYKIIEKRQSVAFWCNPISGHATLYWYQQILGQGPKLLIQFQNNGVVDDSQLPKDRFSAERLKGVDSTLKIQPAKLEDSAVYLCASSPPGTRGAQFFGPGTRLTVL.

The rearrangement uses TRBV15 and TRBJ1-1; D unclear. The CDR3 length is 14 residues. With 7 bases removed from V and 7 bases from J, the gap between germline ends came to 19 bases. CDR1 LNHNV and CDR2 YYDKDF come from the germline V gene (reference sequence). The CDR3 DNA follows: TGTGCCACCACCGATCTACCTCGTCCGCGTGAAGCTTTCTTT. It specifies CATTDLPRPREAFF.

This chain connects TRBV28 to TRBJ2-7; 8 bases are a match to TRBD1. The CDR3 length is 15 residues. Germline values: CDR1 MDHEN, CDR2 SYDVKM. Trimming at V came to 3 bases and at J to 1 base, leaving 5 bases not matched to a gene. The CDR3 nucleotides are TGTGCCAGCAGTTTCCGGACAGGGCTATCCTACGAGCAGTACTTC. Translation gives CASSFRTGLSYEQYF.

This chain's CDR3 is CASSRGQVYNEQFF. DNA of the CDR3: TGTGCCAGCAGCAGGGGACAGGTTTACAATGAGCAGTTCTTC. The gene calls are TRBV7-2 and TRBJ2-1; 8 positions agree with TRBD1. The J segment lost 4 bases and the V segment lost 5 bases, leaving 4 bases of the junction unmatched. The CDR3 sequence is 14 residues long. The germline V gene encodes CDR1 SGHTA and CDR2 FQGNSA. Variable domain in full (rest from reference TRBV7-2 and TRBJ2-1): GAGVSQSPSNKVTEKGKDVELRCDPISGHTALYWYRQSLGQGLEFLIYFQGNSAPDKSGLPSDRFSAERTGGSVSTLTIQRTQQEDSAVYLCASSRGQVYNEQFFGPGTRLTVL.